The subject of this entry is one T cell receptor (beta chain). This table comes from immunoSEQ multiplex PCR, and its TCRdb copy is limited to in-frame clones, with some not included. This table holds 250,000 to 300,000 clones, roughly 80% found once. This record belongs to a study of control samples from healthy donors and cancer patients. The sample was PBMCs. The TCR sequence derives from a woman in her fifties or sixties with lung cancer.

The CDR3 is CATQGAGDTQYF. The CDR3 DNA follows: TGTGCCACGCAGGGGGCCGGAGATACGCAGTATTTT. The rearrangement uses TRBV2 and TRBJ2-3, with TRBD1 matching over 8 bases. Per germline, CDR1 SNHLY and CDR2 FYNNEI. V was pared by 10 bases and J by 5 bases, with 5 bases of the junction left unmatched. The CDR3 has 12 amino acids.